The 10 T cell receptor beta chains given below trace back to one sample, sequenced in a study of T cell responses to AZD1222 COVID-19 vaccine. Sequencing used immunoSEQ multiplex PCR; TCRdb keeps in-frame clones, though not all of them. Of around 120,000 clones listed, around 88% are singletons. This material consisted of peripheral blood, taken 28 days after the second AZD1222 dose. The source is an adult who received the AZD1222 COVID-19 vaccine.

This chain uses TRBV19 with TRBJ2-6; D may be TRBD1 or TRBD2 (6 bases each). V dropped 6 bases and J dropped 4 bases, with 13 bases sitting between them. Germline-derived CDR1 and CDR2 are LNHDA and SQIVND (reference sequence). The CDR3 contains 15 residues. The CDR3 sequence is CASREGGSGANVLTF. Written as DNA, the CDR3 is TGTGCCAGTAGAGAAGGGGGGAGCGGGGCCAACGTCCTGACTTTC. The full variable domain, rest sourced from reference TRBV19 and TRBJ2-6, is DGGITQSPKYLFRKEGQNVTLSCEQNLNHDAMYWYRQDPGQGLRLIYYSQIVNDFQKGDIAEGYSVSREKKESFPLTVTSAQKNPTAFYLCASREGGSGANVLTFGAGSRLTVL.

The chain employs TRBV5-4 and TRBJ2-2; D remains unclear. This CDR3 has 15 amino acids. Germline loops: CDR1 SGHNT, CDR2 YYREEE (reference sequence). The V and J ends lost 1 base and 2 bases respectively, with 9 bases between them. CDR3 nucleotides: TGTGCCAGCAGCTTGTTGGTACAAAACACCGGGGAGCTGTTTTTT. Its protein product is CASSLLVQNTGELFF.

Only a few counts were recorded for this clone. The chain is built from TRBV9 and TRBJ2-7; D is uncertain. V shed 0 bases and J shed 0 bases, with 13 bases lying between them. The CDR3 contains 16 residues. The germline CDR1 and CDR2 sequences are SGDLS and YYNGEE. The CDR3 DNA is TGTGCCAGCAGCGTAGATTCCGGGTCCAGCTCCTACGAGCAGTACTTC. It codes for CASSVDSGSSSYEQYF.

This clone has a handful of counts. The V and J genes are TRBV10-3 and TRBJ2-1; 9 bases align to TRBD1. V lost 6 bases, J lost 7 bases, and 4 bases stayed unmatched. This CDR3 has 13 amino acids. Looked up from germline, CDR1 is ENHRY and CDR2 is SYGVKD. The CDR3 spells CAISRTGENEQFF. Here the CDR3 DNA reads TGTGCCATCAGCCGGACAGGGGAAAATGAGCAGTTCTTC.

The chain is built from TRBV7-2 and TRBJ2-7; the match to TRBD2 covers 12 bases. J was trimmed by 4 bases and V by 0 bases; bases with no gene match: 7. Germline-derived CDR1 and CDR2 are SGHTA and FQGNSA. CDR3 length equals 17 residues. CDR3 amino acids: CASSLAASGRAFYEQYF. CDR3 bases: TGTGCCAGCAGCTTAGCGGCTAGCGGGAGGGCCTTTTACGAGCAGTACTTC.

The rearrangement joins TRBV6-2 or TRBV6-3 to TRBJ1-2, with D perhaps TRBD1 (5 bases). The germline V gene has CDR1 MNHEY and CDR2 SVGEGT. The CDR3 has 13 residues. V lost 5 bases, J lost 2 bases, and 9 bases lay in between. The CDR3 here is CASSPQVNYGYTF. CDR3 sequence (DNA): TGTGCCAGCAGTCCACAGGTGAACTATGGCTACACCTTC.

The chain has TRBV4-1 and TRBJ2-7; D is unclear. The CDR3 is made up of 17 amino acids. Per germline, CDR1 MGHRA and CDR2 YSYEKL. V was clipped by 0 bases and J by 2 bases, with 17 bases between them. CDR3 nucleotides: TGCGCCAGCAGCCAAGAGCCCGAGGATTTATGGCCCTACGAGCAGTACTTC. As protein: CASSQEPEDLWPYEQYF.

This clone was counted once. The CDR3 loop is CASSLAGGIYNEQFF. The CDR3 coding sequence is TGTGCCAGCAGCTTGGCCGGGGGTATATACAATGAGCAGTTCTTC. This chain joins TRBV5-8 and TRBJ2-1, with D perhaps TRBD2 (6 bases). The CDR3 is 15 amino acids. Germline V CDR1 and CDR2: SGHTS, YDEGEE. V dropped 0 bases and J dropped 4 bases, with 11 bases sitting between them.

CDR3 nucleotide sequence: TGTGCCAGTAGTTTAACCAGGGGGAAGCCTGAAGCTTTCTTT. Its protein is CASSLTRGKPEAFF. The rearrangement uses TRBV19 and TRBJ1-1; 7 nucleotides agree with TRBD1. The CDR3 spans 14 residues. CDR1 and CDR2 from the germline V gene are LNHDA and SQIVND (reference sequence). V shed 5 bases and J 6 bases; nucleotides not matched to a gene: 9.

CDR3 sequence reads: CASSESGIVAKNIQYF. The CDR3 bases are TGCGCCAGCAGTGAAAGCGGGATTGTAGCCAAAAACATTCAGTACTTC. The chain joins TRBV10-2 to TRBJ2-4, with TRBD2 identical over 7 bases. This CDR3 has 16 residues. Germline CDR1 and CDR2: WSHSY and SAAADI. The trim removed 3 bases at V and 0 bases at J, leaving 5 bases unmatched.